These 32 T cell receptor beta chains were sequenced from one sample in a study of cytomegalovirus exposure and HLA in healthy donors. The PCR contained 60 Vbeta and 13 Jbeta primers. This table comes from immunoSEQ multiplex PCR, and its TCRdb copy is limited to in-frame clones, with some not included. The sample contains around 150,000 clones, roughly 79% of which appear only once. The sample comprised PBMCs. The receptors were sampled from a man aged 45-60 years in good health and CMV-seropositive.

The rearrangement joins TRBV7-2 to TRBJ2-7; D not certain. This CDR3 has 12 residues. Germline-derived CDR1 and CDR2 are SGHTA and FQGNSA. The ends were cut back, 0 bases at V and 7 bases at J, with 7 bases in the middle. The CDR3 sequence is CASSLAQNEQYF. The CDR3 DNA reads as TGTGCCAGCAGCTTAGCCCAGAATGAGCAGTACTTC.

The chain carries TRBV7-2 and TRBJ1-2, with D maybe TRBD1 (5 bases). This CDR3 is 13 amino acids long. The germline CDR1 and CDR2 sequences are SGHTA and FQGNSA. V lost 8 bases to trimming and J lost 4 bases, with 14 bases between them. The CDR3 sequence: CASSSGTIYGYTF. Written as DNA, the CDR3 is TGTGCCAGCTCCTCCGGGACTATCTATGGCTACACCTTC.

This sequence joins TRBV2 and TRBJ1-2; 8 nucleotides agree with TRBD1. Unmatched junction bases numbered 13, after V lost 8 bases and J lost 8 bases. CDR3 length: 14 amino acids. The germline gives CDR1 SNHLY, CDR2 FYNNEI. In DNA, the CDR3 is TGTGCCAGCGATGGCCTTCAGGGGGCGCGCGGCTACACCTTC. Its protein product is CASDGLQGARGYTF.

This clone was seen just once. The CDR3 protein is CASSPGTSGGDTQYF. The CDR3 coding sequence is TGCGCCAGCAGCCCCGGGACTAGCGGGGGGGATACGCAGTATTTT. The rearrangement joins TRBV5-1 to TRBJ2-3; 15 positions match TRBD2. The trim removed 4 bases at V and 6 bases at J, leaving 3 bases unmatched. CDR3 length equals 15 residues. From germline, CDR1 is SGHRS and CDR2 YFSETQ. The full variable domain, in which reference TRBV5-1 and TRBJ2-3 provide the parts outside the CDR3, is KAGVTQTPRYLIKTRGQQVTLSCSPISGHRSVSWYQQTPGQGLQFLFEYFSETQRNKGNFPGRFSGRQFSNSRSEMNVSTLELGDSALYLCASSPGTSGGDTQYFGPGTRLTVL.

CDR3 amino acids: CASRPTDSYNEQFF. The CDR3 DNA follows: TGTGCCAGCAGACCGACTGATTCCTACAATGAGCAGTTCTTC. The chain carries TRBV2 and TRBJ2-1; no definite D call. The V gene lost 6 bases and the J gene lost 1 base, with 10 bases spanning the gap. Germline loops: CDR1 SNHLY, CDR2 FYNNEI. The length of the CDR3 is 14 residues.

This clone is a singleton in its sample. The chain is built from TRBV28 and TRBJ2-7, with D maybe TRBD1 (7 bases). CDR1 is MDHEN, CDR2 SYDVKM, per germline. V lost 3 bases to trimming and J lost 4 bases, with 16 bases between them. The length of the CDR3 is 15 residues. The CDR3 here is CASSLGGTGVYEQYF. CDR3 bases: TGTGCCAGCAGTTTGGGGGGAACAGGGGTATACGAGCAGTACTTC.

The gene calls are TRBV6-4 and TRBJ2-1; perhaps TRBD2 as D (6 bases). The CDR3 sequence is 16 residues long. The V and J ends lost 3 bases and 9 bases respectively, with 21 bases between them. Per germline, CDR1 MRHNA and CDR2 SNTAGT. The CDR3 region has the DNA TGTGCCAGCAGTGAGTTGGCGGGGACCCCTTCGAGTGAGCAGTTCTTC. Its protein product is CASSELAGTPSSEQFF.

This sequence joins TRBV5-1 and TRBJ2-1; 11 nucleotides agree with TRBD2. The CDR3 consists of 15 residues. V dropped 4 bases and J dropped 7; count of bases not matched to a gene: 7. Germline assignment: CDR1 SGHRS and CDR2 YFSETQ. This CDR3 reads CASSVSGGAGNEQFF. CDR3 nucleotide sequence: TGCGCCAGCAGCGTTAGCGGGGGGGCGGGAAATGAGCAGTTCTTC.

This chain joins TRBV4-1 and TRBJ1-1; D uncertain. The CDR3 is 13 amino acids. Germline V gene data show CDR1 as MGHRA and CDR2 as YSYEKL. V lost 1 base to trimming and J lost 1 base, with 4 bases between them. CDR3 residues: CASSQGANTEAFF. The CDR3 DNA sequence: TGCGCCAGCAGCCAAGGGGCGAACACTGAAGCTTTCTTT.

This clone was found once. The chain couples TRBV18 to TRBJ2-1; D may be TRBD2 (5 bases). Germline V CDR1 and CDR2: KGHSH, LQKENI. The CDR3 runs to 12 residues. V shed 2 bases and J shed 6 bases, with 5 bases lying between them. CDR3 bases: TGTGCCAGCTCACCAGGAGGCAATGAGCAGTTCTTC. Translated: CASSPGGNEQFF.

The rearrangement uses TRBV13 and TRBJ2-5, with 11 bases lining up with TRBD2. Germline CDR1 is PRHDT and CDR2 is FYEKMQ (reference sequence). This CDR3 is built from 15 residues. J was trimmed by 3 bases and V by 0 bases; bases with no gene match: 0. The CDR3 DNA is TGTGCCAGCAGCTTAGGACTAGCGGGGGAAGAGACCCAGTACTTC. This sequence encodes CASSLGLAGEETQYF.

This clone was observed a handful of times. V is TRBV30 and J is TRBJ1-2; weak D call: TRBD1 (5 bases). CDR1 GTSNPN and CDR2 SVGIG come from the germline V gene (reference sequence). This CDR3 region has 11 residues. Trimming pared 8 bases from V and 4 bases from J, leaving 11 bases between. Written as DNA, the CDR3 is TGTGCCGGTGACAGCTCCTATGGCTACACCTTC. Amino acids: CAGDSSYGYTF. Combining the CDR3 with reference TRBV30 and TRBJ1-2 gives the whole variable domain SQTIHQWPATLVQPVGSPLSLECTVEGTSNPNLYWYRQAAGRGLQLLFYSVGIGQISSEVPQNLSASRPQDRQFILSSKKLLLSDSGFYLCAGDSSYGYTFGSGTRLTVV.

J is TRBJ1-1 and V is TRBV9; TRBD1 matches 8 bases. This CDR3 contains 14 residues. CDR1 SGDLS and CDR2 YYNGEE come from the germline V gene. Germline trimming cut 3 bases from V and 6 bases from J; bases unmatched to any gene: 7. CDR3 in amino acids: CASSGTGKKAEAFF. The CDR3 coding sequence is TGTGCCAGCAGCGGGACAGGGAAGAAGGCTGAAGCTTTCTTT.

The CDR3 DNA sequence: TGTGCCAGCAGGGAGACAGGGGTGGTCGGCTCCTATAATTCACCCCTCCACTTT. It codes for CASRETGVVGSYNSPLHF. The chain is built from TRBV6-4 and TRBJ1-6; 8 bases map to TRBD1. With 6 bases clipped from V and 0 bases from J, the junction kept 10 bases outside the gene matches. Germline CDR1 is MRHNA and CDR2 is SNTAGT. The length of the CDR3 is 18 residues.

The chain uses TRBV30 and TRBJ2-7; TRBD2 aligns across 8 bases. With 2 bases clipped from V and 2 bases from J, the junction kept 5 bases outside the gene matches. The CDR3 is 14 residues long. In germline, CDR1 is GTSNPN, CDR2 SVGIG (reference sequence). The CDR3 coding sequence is TGTGCCTGGAGTTACGGGGGGGGAACCTACGAGCAGTACTTC. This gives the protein CAWSYGGGTYEQYF.

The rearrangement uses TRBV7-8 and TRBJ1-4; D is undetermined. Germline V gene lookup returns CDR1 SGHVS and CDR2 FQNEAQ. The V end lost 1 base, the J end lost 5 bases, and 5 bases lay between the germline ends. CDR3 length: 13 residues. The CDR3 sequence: CASSLDLNEKLFF. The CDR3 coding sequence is TGTGCCAGCAGCTTAGATCTGAATGAAAAACTGTTTTTT.

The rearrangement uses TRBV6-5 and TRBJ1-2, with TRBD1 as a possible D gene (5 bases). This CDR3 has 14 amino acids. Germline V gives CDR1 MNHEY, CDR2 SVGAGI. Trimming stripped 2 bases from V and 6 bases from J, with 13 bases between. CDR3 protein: CASSYNFRADGYTF. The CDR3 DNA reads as TGTGCCAGCAGTTACAACTTCAGGGCGGATGGCTACACCTTC.

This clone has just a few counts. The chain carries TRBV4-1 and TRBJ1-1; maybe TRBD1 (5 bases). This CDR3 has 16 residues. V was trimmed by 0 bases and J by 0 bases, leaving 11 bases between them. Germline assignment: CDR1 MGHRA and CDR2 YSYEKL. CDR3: CASSQDIQVLNTEAFF. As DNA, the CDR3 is TGCGCCAGCAGCCAAGATATACAGGTATTGAACACTGAAGCTTTCTTT.

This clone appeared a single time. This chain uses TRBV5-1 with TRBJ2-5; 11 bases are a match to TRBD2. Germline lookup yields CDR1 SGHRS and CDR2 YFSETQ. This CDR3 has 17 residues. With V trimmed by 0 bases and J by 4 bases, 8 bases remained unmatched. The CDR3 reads CASSLAGSGGASETQYF. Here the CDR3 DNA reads TGCGCCAGCAGCTTGGCCGGTAGCGGGGGGGCCTCAGAGACCCAGTACTTC.

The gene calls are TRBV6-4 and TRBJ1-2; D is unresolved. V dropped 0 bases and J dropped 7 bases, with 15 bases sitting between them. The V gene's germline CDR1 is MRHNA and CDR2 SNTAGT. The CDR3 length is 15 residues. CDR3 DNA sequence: TGTGCCAGCAGTGACTCATCGGGAGGGAGCTCTGGCTACACCTTC. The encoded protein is CASSDSSGGSSGYTF.

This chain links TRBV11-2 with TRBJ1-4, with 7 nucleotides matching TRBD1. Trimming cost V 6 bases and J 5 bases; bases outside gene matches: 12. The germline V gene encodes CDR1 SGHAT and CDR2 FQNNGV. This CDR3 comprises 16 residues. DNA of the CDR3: TGTGCCAGCAGTGATACAATCAGGACAGGAAATGAAAAACTGTTTTTT. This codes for CASSDTIRTGNEKLFF.

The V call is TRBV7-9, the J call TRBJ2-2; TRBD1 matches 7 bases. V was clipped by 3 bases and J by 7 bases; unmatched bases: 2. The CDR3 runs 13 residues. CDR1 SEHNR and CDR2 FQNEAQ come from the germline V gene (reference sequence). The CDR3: CASSFGQVGELFF. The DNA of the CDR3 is TGTGCCAGCAGCTTCGGACAGGTCGGGGAGCTGTTTTTT.

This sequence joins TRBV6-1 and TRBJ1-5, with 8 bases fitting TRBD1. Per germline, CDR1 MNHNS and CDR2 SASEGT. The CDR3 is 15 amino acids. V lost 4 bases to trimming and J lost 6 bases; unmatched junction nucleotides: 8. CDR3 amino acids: CASSVPTGAVQPQHF. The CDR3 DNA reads TGTGCCAGCAGTGTGCCGACAGGGGCCGTTCAGCCCCAGCATTTT.

The CDR3 DNA follows: TGTGCCAGCAGCTTGGTAGCAGATACGCAGTATTTT. This gives the protein CASSLVADTQYF. The chain joins TRBV5-6 to TRBJ2-3; D remains ambiguous. CDR1 is SGHDT, CDR2 YYEEEE, per germline. The germline V and J ends were trimmed by 0 bases and 4 bases, with 3 bases remaining between them. The CDR3 covers 12 residues.

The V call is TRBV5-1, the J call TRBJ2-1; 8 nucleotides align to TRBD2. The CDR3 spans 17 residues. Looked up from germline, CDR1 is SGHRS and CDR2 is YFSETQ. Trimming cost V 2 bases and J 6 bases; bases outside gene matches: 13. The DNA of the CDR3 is TGCGCCAGCAGCTTATGGTTGGTAGCGGGGACCCTCAATGAGCAGTTCTTC. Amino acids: CASSLWLVAGTLNEQFF.

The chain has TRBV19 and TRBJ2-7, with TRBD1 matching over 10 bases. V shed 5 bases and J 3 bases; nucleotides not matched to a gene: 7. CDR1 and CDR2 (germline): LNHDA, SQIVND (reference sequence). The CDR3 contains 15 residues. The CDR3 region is CASSDGQGGDYEQYF. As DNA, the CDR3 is TGTGCCAGTAGTGATGGACAGGGGGGTGACTACGAGCAGTACTTC.

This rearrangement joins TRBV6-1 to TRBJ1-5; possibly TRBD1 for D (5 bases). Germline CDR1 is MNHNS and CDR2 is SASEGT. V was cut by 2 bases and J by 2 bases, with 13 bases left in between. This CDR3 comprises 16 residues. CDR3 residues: CASSEWSGVGNQPQHF. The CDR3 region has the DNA TGTGCCAGCAGTGAATGGTCGGGGGTGGGCAATCAGCCCCAGCATTTT.

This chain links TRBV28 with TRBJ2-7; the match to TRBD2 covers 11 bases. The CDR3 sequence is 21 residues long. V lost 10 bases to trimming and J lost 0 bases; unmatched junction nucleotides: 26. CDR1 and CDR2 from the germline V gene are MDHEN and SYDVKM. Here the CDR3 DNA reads TGTGCCACCTTATCCCTCACGAGGCCTAGCGGGGGGTCCCCTCCCTCCTACGAGCAGTACTTC. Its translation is CATLSLTRPSGGSPPSYEQYF.

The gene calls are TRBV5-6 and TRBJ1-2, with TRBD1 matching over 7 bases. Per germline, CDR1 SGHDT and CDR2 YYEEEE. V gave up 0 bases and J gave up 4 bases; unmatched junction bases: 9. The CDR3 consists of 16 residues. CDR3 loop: CASSLAIGTVGYGYTF. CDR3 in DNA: TGTGCCAGCAGCTTGGCCATTGGGACAGTGGGCTATGGCTACACCTTC.

The CDR3 nucleotides read TGCGCCAGCAGCTTAACAGGGAGGGGGGAGACCCAGTACTTC. It is translated as CASSLTGRGETQYF. The chain joins TRBV5-1 to TRBJ2-5; D possibly corresponds to TRBD2 (7 bases). The ends were cut back, 2 bases at V and 5 bases at J, with 13 bases in the middle. The length of the CDR3 is 14 residues. In germline, CDR1 is SGHRS, CDR2 YFSETQ. Drawing the rest from reference TRBV5-1 and TRBJ2-5, the complete variable domain is KAGVTQTPRYLIKTRGQQVTLSCSPISGHRSVSWYQQTPGQGLQFLFEYFSETQRNKGNFPGRFSGRQFSNSRSEMNVSTLELGDSALYLCASSLTGRGETQYFGPGTRLLVL.

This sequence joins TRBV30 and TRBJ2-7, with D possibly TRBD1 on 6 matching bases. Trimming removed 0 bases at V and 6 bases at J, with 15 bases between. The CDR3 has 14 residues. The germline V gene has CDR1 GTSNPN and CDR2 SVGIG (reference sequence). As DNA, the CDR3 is TGTGCCTGGAGTGTACCAGGGGAAGGAGCCGAGCAGTACTTC. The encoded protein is CAWSVPGEGAEQYF.

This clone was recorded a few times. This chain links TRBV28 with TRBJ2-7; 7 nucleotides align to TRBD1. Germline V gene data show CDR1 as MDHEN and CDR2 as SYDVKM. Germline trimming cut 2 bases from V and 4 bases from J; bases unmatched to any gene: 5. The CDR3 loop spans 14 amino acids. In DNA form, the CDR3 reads TGTGCCAGCAGTTTAGGGACAGTTTTATACGAGCAGTACTTC. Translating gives CASSLGTVLYEQYF.